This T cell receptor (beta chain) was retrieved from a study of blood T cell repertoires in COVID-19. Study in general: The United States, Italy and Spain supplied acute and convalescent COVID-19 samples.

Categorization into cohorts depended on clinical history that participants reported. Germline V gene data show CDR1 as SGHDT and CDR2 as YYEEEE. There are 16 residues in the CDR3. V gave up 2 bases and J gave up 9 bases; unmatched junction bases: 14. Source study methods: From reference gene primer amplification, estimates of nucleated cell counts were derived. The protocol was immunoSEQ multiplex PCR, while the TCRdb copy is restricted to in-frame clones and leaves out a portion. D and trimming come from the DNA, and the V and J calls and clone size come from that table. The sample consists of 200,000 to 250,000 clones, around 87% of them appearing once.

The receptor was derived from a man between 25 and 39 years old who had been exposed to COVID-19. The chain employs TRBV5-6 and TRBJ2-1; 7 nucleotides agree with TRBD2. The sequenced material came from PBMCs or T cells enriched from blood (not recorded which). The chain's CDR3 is CASSFEGSGSGSEQFF. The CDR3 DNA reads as TGTGCCAGCAGCTTCGAAGGTAGCGGGTCGGGCAGTGAGCAGTTCTTC.